The clone carrying this T cell receptor (beta chain) was detected only a few times. Its target is unknown. Gene names are the mouse ones. The read ends 4 residues early relative to the CDR3; the germline J gene fills the gap. Combined cutaneous lymph node cells underwent sorting by CD4, CD8alpha, NKG2D, NKG2ACE and additional markers. Sequencing relied on a cDNA template that was reverse transcribed from extracted RNA. Sequencing was performed with immunoSEQ multiplex PCR; in TCRdb, only in-frame clones are kept and a portion is missing. Sampling found approximately 300,000 clones, none seen once. The source of the sample is a study of CD8+ T cells in alopecia areata. For the study at large: C3H/HeJ graft donors with spontaneous alopecia, aged about 6-13 months, supplied skin that was transplanted onto female C3H/HeJ mice aged about 6-10 weeks. Points from the study as a whole: Among the cells sequenced in scalp samples are also the resident alphabeta T cells of normal skin. Lesional scalp displayed greater clonality than normal scalp, most notably in alopecia totalis/universalis.

Per germline, CDR1 GKSSPN and CDR2 SITVG. J lost 3 bases, V lost 0 bases, and 6 bases had no gene match. This CDR3 is 16 amino acids long. The TCR originated in a C3H/HeJ mouse with alopecia areata. Strain haplotype (MHC): H2-k. The material sequenced was CD4+ T cells sorted from a lymph node. This chain connects TRBV31 to TRBJ2-1; 9 bases align to TRBD2. The CDR3 loop reads CAWSLGNWGAYAEQFF. Partial CDR3 DNA: TGTGCCTGGAGTCTAGGTAACTGGGGGGCCTATGCT. Complete variable domain (other parts from reference TRBV31 and TRBJ2-1): AQTIHQWPVAEIKAVGSPLSLGCTIKGKSSPNLYWYWQATGGTLQQLFYSITVGQVESVVQLNLSASRPKDDQFILSTEKLLLSHSGFYLCAWSLGNWGAYAEQFFGPGTRLTVL.